This is a list of T cell receptor beta chains from one sample in a study of cytomegalovirus exposure and HLA in healthy donors. Sequencing used immunoSEQ multiplex PCR; TCRdb keeps in-frame clones, though not all of them. The sample contains fewer than 75,000 clones, about 80% of which appear only once. Material for sequencing was PBMCs. Every receptor here comes from a woman younger than 45 in good health and CMV-seronegative. Each CDR3 is given with its conserved first and last residue. The D gene is left open where the match is weak. Size is stated for part of the rows, as once, few or many counts, or as a class when the clone is expanded.

v_call,j_call,clone_size,d_call,cdr3_aa,cdr3_nt
TRBV6-5,TRBJ2-5,once,.,CASSYGGSRYQETQYF,TGTGCCAGCAGTTATGGGGGGAGCCGGTACCAAGAGACCCAGTACTTC
TRBV13,TRBJ2-3,.,.,CASSVRDSATDTQYF,TGTGCCAGCAGCGTCCGGGACTCGGCTACAGATACGCAGTATTTT
TRBV14,TRBJ1-1,.,TRBD1,CASRPGQGGDDTEAFF,TGTGCCAGCAGGCCGGGACAGGGGGGGGATGACACTGAAGCTTTCTTT
TRBV6-5,TRBJ2-2,.,.,CASSYLVSTGELFF,TGTGCCAGCAGTTACCTAGTTTCCACCGGGGAGCTGTTTTTT
TRBV2,TRBJ1-1,once,.,CASGMRDTEAFF,TGTGCCAGCGGCATGAGGGACACTGAAGCTTTCTTT
TRBV30,TRBJ1-1,once,.,CAWSVGGNTEAFF,TGTGCCTGGAGTGTAGGGGGGAACACTGAAGCTTTCTTT
TRBV30,TRBJ2-7,once,.,CAWSRTRYEQYF,TGTGCCTGGAGTCGGACACGCTACGAGCAGTACTTC
TRBV30,TRBJ1-6,.,.,CAWRLASPLHF,TGTGCCTGGAGACTCGCTTCACCCCTCCACTTT
TRBV5-6,TRBJ1-6,.,TRBD1,CASSLQGTPLHF,TGTGCCAGCAGCCTACAGGGGACACCCCTCCACTTT
TRBV6-4,TRBJ2-3,few,TRBD1,CASSETGGGTDTQYF,TGTGCCAGCAGTGAGACAGGGGGGGGCACAGATACGCAGTATTTT
TRBV6-1,TRBJ1-2,.,.,CASSDGRGVYYGYTF,TGTGCCAGCAGTGACGGCAGGGGCGTATACTATGGCTACACCTTC
TRBV7-9,TRBJ1-6,.,TRBD1,CASSGDRNNSPLHF,TGTGCCAGCAGCGGGGACAGGAATAATTCACCCCTCCACTTT
TRBV10-2,TRBJ2-7,.,TRBD1,CASSDRTGLDEQYF,TGCGCCAGCAGTGATCGGACAGGGTTGGACGAGCAGTACTTC
TRBV5-4,TRBJ2-3,.,.,CASSLAGAADTQYF,TGTGCCAGCAGCTTGGCGGGAGCGGCAGATACGCAGTATTTT
TRBV5-1,TRBJ1-1,.,.,CASSLRRGGNTEAFF,TGCGCCAGCAGCTTAAGGCGGGGAGGGAACACTGAAGCTTTCTTT
TRBV30,TRBJ1-2,.,.,CAWSLNRVGYTF,TGTGCCTGGAGTCTAAACAGGGTTGGCTACACCTTC
TRBV19,TRBJ1-6,.,.,CASKVTRSSYNSPLHF,TGTGCCAGTAAGGTCACAAGGAGCTCCTATAATTCACCCCTCCACTTT
TRBV11-2,TRBJ2-1,.,.,CASSDILQFF,TGTGCCAGCTCCGACATACTGCAGTTCTTC
TRBV9,TRBJ2-6,.,.,CASEGSGANVLTF,TGTGCCAGCGAGGGCTCTGGGGCCAACGTCCTGACTTTC
TRBV30,TRBJ1-1,.,.,CAWSVLLNTEAFF,TGTGCCTGGAGTGTACTCTTGAACACTGAAGCTTTCTTT
TRBV5-4,TRBJ1-4,.,.,CASSLTGSATNEKLFF,TGTGCCAGCAGTTTAACAGGGTCGGCAACTAATGAAAAACTGTTTTTT
TRBV30,TRBJ1-4,.,.,CAWSGGLDEKLFF,TGTGCCTGGAGTGGAGGGCTAGACGAAAAACTGTTTTTT
TRBV13,TRBJ2-1,.,.,CASSPRGRDEQFF,TGTGCCAGCAGCCCCAGGGGCCGAGATGAGCAGTTCTTC
TRBV15,TRBJ1-5,.,.,CATSRDTGGGQPQHF,TGTGCCACCAGCAGAGATACGGGGGGAGGACAGCCCCAGCATTTT
TRBV7-6,TRBJ2-7,.,.,CASRPASGWEQYF,TGTGCCAGCAGACCCGCCAGTGGCTGGGAGCAGTACTTC
TRBV2,TRBJ2-2,.,TRBD1,CASAGTGGNTGELFF,TGTGCCAGCGCCGGGACAGGGGGCAACACCGGGGAGCTGTTTTTT
TRBV20-1,TRBJ1-1,.,.,CSAPRNTEAFF,TGCAGTGCTCCCAGGAACACTGAAGCTTTCTTT
TRBV9,TRBJ2-3,.,TRBD2,CASSVGKAGGPQDTQYF,TGTGCCAGCAGCGTAGGAAAAGCGGGGGGGCCTCAAGATACGCAGTATTTT
TRBV7-6,TRBJ2-1,.,TRBD2,CASSLGASGIEQFF,TGTGCCAGCAGCTTAGGGGCTAGCGGGATTGAGCAGTTCTTC
TRBV4-1,TRBJ2-2,.,.,CASSQDNELGAVGELFF,TGCGCCAGCAGCCAAGATAATGAATTAGGGGCCGTCGGGGAGCTGTTTTTT
TRBV6-5,TRBJ2-7,.,.,CASSPGTPSSYEQYF,TGTGCCAGCAGTCCCGGGACACCATCTTCCTACGAGCAGTACTTC
TRBV6-5,TRBJ1-2,.,.,CASTPAGAVYGYTF,TGTGCCAGCACCCCGGCGGGGGCGGTTTATGGCTACACCTTC
TRBV7-8,TRBJ2-3,.,.,CASSRGMLSDTQYF,TGTGCCAGCAGCCGAGGGATGCTGTCAGATACGCAGTATTTT
TRBV6-1,TRBJ1-2,.,.,CASQQGVYGYTF,TGTGCCAGCCAACAGGGAGTCTATGGCTACACCTTC
TRBV15,TRBJ2-1,.,TRBD2,CATSRDLGLAGAPDNEQFF,TGTGCCACCAGCAGAGATTTGGGGCTAGCGGGGGCCCCAGACAATGAGCAGTTCTTC
TRBV6-5,TRBJ1-6,.,.,CASQEGSYNSPLHF,TGTGCCAGCCAAGAGGGCTCCTATAATTCACCCCTCCACTTT
TRBV5-6,TRBJ1-1,.,.,CASSLVQGVSEAFF,TGTGCCAGCAGCTTGGTACAGGGTGTTTCTGAAGCTTTCTTT
TRBV4-1,TRBJ1-3,once,.,CASSSDGGRGVVGNTIYF,TGCGCCAGCAGCTCAGACGGGGGGCGCGGGGTGGTTGGAAACACCATATATTTT
TRBV5-1,TRBJ2-3,.,.,CASSRTASTDTQYF,TGCGCCAGCAGCAGGACTGCTAGCACAGATACGCAGTATTTT
TRBV4-1,TRBJ1-1,.,.,CASSPQTGNTEAFF,TGCGCCAGCAGTCCCCAGACAGGGAACACTGAAGCTTTCTTT
TRBV5-6,TRBJ2-3,.,.,CASSLDEGPDTQYF,TGTGCCAGCAGCTTGGATGAGGGCCCAGATACGCAGTATTTT
TRBV7-6,TRBJ2-6,once,TRBD2,CASSLNSGGSSGANVLTF,TGTGCCAGCAGCTTAAATTCCGGGGGGAGCTCTGGGGCCAACGTCCTGACTTTC
TRBV10-1,TRBJ2-2,.,.,CASSAYFTGELFF,TGCGCCAGCAGTGCGTACTTCACCGGGGAGCTGTTTTTT
TRBV5-4,TRBJ2-7,few,.,CASSSSGMYEQYF,TGTGCCAGCAGCTCCTCAGGGATGTACGAGCAGTACTTC
TRBV2,TRBJ2-5,.,TRBD1,CASRKDRGQETQYF,TGTGCCAGCAGGAAAGACAGGGGCCAAGAGACCCAGTACTTC
TRBV6-5,TRBJ2-5,.,.,CATRLQRYQETQYF,TGTGCCACCCGTCTCCAACGGTACCAAGAGACCCAGTACTTC
TRBV7-8,TRBJ2-7,.,.,CASSFGHSYEQYF,TGTGCCAGCAGCTTTGGCCACTCCTACGAGCAGTACTTC
TRBV13,TRBJ2-5,.,TRBD1,CASSFDRGFRKIAQETQYF,TGTGCCAGCAGCTTCGACAGGGGGTTTAGGAAGATTGCCCAAGAGACCCAGTACTTC
TRBV30,TRBJ1-2,.,.,CAWSNVLGGYGYTF,TGTGCCTGGAGCAATGTGTTGGGGGGGTATGGCTACACCTTC
TRBV4-1,TRBJ2-1,.,.,CASSQEAGWKVNEQFF,TGCGCCAGCAGCCAAGAAGCAGGGTGGAAGGTCAATGAGCAGTTCTTC
TRBV30,TRBJ1-5,.,.,CALSDGGNQPQHF,TGTGCCCTGTCTGACGGGGGCAATCAGCCCCAGCATTTT